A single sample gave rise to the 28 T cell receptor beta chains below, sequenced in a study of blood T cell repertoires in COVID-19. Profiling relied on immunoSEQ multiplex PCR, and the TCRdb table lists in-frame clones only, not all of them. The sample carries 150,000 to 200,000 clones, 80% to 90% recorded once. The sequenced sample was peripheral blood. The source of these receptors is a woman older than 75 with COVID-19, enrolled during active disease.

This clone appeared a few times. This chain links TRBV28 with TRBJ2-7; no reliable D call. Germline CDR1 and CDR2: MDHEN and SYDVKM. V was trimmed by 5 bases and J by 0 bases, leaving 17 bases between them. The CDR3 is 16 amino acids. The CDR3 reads CASSIDFSVTSYEQYF. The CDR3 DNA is TGTGCCAGCAGTATCGATTTCAGCGTTACCTCCTACGAGCAGTACTTC.

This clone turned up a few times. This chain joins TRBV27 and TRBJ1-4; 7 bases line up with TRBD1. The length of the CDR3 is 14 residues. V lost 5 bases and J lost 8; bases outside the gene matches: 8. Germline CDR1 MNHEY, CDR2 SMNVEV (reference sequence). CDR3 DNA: TGTGCCAGCAGTCCCCAAGGGGGCCAGGAAAAACTGTTTTTT. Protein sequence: CASSPQGGQEKLFF.

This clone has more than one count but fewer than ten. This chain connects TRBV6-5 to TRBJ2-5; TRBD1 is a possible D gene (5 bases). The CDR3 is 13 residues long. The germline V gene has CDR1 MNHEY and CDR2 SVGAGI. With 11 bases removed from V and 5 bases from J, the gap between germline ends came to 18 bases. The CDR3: CAVGRVPGETQYF. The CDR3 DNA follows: TGTGCCGTAGGTCGTGTCCCAGGGGAGACCCAGTACTTC.

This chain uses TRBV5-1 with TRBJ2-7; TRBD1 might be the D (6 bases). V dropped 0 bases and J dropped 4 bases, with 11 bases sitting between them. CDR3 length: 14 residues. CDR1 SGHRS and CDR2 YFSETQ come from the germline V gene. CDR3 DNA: TGCGCCAGCAGCTTGGCGGGACACTTATACGAGCAGTACTTC. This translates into CASSLAGHLYEQYF.

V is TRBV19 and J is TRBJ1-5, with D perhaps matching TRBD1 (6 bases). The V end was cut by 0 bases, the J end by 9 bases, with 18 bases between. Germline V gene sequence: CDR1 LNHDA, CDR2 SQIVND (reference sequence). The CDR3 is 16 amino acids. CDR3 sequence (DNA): TGTGCCAGTAGTATAGAGAGTTGGCGGGGGCCAGGGCCCCAGCATTTT. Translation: CASSIESWRGPGPQHF.

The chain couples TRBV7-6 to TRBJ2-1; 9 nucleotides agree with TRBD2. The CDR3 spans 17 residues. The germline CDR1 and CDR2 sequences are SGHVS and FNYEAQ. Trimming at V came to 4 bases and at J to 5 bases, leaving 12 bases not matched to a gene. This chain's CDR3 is CASSSTLAGEWHNEQFF. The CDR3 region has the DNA TGTGCCAGCAGCTCGACCTTAGCGGGAGAGTGGCACAATGAGCAGTTCTTC.

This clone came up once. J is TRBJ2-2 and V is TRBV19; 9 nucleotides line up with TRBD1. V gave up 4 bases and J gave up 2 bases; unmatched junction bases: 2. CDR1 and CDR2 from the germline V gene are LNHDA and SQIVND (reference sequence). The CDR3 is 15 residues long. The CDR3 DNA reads TGTGCCAGTAGTAGGGGACAGGGAAACACCGGGGAGCTGTTTTTT. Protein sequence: CASSRGQGNTGELFF.

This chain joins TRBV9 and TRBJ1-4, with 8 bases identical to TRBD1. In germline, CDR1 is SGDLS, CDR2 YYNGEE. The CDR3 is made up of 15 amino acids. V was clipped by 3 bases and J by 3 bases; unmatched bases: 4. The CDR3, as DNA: TGTGCCAGCAGCGACTCAGGGGGCGCTAATGAAAAACTGTTTTTT. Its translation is CASSDSGGANEKLFF.

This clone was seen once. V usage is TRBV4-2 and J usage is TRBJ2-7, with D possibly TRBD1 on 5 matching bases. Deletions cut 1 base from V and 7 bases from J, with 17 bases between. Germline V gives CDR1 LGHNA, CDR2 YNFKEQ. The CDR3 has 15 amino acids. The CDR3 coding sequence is TGTGCCAGCAGCCAAGTAGGGGCCTTTTGGGAAGAGCAGTACTTC. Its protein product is CASSQVGAFWEEQYF.

Here the CDR3 DNA reads TGCAGCGGAGGACACCAGAACACTGAAGCTTTCTTT. Amino acids: CSGGHQNTEAFF. The V and J genes are TRBV29-1 and TRBJ1-1, with a possible D match to TRBD1 (5 bases). The germline V and J ends were trimmed by 7 bases and 1 base, with 10 bases remaining between them. Germline CDR1 is SQVTM and CDR2 is ANQGSEA. The CDR3 has 12 amino acids.

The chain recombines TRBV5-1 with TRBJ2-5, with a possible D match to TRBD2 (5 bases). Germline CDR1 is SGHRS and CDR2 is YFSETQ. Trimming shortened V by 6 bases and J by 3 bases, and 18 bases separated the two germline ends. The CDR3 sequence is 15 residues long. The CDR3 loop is CASTPLPGKEETQYF. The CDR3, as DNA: TGCGCCAGCACCCCTTTGCCGGGGAAGGAAGAGACCCAGTACTTC.

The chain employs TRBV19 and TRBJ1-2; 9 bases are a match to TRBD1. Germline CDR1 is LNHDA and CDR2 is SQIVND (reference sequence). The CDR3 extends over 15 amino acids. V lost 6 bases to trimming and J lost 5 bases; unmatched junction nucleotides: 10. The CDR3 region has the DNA TGTGCCAGTAGCCCCCGGACAGGGGAGTCGTATGGCTACACCTTC. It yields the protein CASSPRTGESYGYTF.

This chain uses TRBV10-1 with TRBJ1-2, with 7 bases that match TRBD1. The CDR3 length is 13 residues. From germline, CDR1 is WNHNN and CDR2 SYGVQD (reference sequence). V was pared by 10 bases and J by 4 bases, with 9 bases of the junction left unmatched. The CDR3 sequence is CANLTGTCYGYTF. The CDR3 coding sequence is TGCGCCAACTTGACAGGGACTTGCTATGGCTACACCTTC.

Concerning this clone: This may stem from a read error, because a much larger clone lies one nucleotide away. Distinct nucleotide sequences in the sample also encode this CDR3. The CDR3 sequence: CASSPRRDSYNEQFF. CDR3 coding DNA: TGTGCCAGCTCACCACGCAGGGACTCCTACAATGAGCAGTTCTTC. V usage is TRBV18 and J usage is TRBJ2-1, with D possibly matching TRBD1 (5 bases). Trimming pared 1 base from V and 0 bases from J, leaving 7 bases between. Germline values: CDR1 KGHSH, CDR2 LQKENI. The CDR3 is 15 amino acids. Together with reference TRBV18 and TRBJ2-1, the CDR3 gives the full variable domain: NAGVMQNPRHLVRRRGQEARLRCSPMKGHSHVYWYRQLPEEGLKFMVYLQKENIIDESGMPKERFSAEFPKEGPSILRIQQVVRGDSAAYFCASSPRRDSYNEQFFGPGTRLTVL.

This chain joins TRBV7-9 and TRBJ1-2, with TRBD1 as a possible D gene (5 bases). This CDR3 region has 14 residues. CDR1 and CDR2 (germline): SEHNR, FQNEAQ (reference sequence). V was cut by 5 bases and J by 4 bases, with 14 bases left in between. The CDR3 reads CASSPSGTSYGYTF. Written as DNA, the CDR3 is TGTGCCAGCAGCCCTTCCGGGACTAGCTATGGCTACACCTTC.

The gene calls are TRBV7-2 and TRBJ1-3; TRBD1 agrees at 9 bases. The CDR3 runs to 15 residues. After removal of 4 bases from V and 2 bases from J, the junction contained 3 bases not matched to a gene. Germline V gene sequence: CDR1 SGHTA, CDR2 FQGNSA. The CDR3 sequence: CASSSTGGPGNTIYF. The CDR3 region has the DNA TGTGCCAGCAGCTCTACAGGGGGCCCTGGAAACACCATATATTTT.

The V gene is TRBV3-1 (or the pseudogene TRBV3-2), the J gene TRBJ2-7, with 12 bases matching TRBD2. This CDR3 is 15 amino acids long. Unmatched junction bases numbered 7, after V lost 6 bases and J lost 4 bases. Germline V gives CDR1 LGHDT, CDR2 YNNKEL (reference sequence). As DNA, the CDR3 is TGTGCCAGCAGTTACACCGGGACTAGCGGGTACGAGCAGTACTTC. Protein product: CASSYTGTSGYEQYF.

The CDR3 DNA reads as TGTGCCAGCAGTGAAGGGCAGGGTACCTATGGCTACACCTTC. Encoded protein: CASSEGQGTYGYTF. The chain joins TRBV6-1 to TRBJ1-2; the D gene is possibly TRBD1 (5 bases). In germline, CDR1 is MNHNS, CDR2 SASEGT. Trimming stripped 1 base from V and 4 bases from J, with 10 bases between. The CDR3 sequence is 14 residues long.

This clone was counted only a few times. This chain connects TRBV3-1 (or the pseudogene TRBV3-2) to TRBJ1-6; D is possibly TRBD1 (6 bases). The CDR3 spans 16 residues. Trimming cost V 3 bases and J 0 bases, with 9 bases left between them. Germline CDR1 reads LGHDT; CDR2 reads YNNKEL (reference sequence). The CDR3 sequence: CASSHRDISYNSPLHF. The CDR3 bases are TGTGCCAGCAGCCACCGGGACATCTCCTATAATTCACCCCTCCACTTT.

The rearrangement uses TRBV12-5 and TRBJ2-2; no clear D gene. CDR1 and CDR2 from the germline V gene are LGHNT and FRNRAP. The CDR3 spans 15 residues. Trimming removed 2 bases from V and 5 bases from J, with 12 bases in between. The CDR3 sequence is CASGLRVSWTGELFF. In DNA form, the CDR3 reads TGTGCTAGTGGTTTGCGGGTATCGTGGACCGGGGAGCTGTTTTTT.

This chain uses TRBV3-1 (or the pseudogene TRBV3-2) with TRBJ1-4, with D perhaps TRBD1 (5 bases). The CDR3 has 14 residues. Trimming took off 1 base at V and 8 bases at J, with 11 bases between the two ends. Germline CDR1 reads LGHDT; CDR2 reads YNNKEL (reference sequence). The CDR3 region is CASSQAGLKEKLFF. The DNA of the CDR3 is TGTGCCAGCAGCCAAGCAGGGTTGAAAGAAAAACTGTTTTTT.

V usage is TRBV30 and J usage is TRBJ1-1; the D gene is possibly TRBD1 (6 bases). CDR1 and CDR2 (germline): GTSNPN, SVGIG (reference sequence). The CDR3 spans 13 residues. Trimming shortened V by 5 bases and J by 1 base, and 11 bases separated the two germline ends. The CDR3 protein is CAWEGQSNTEAFF. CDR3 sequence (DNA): TGTGCCTGGGAGGGACAATCGAACACTGAAGCTTTCTTT.

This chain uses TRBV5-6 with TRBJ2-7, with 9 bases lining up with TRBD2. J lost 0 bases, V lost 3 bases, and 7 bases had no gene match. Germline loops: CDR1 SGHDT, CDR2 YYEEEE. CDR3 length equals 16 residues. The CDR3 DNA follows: TGTGCCAGCAGCTGGGGGAGCGGGGGGCTCTCCTACGAGCAGTACTTC. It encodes CASSWGSGGLSYEQYF.

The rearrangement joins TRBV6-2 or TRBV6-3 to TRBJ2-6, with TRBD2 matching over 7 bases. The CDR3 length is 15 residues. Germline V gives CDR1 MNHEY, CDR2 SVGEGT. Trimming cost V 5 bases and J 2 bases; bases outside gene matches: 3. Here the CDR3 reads CASSPAGAGANVLTF. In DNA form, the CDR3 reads TGTGCCAGCAGTCCCGCGGGGGCTGGGGCCAACGTCCTGACTTTC.

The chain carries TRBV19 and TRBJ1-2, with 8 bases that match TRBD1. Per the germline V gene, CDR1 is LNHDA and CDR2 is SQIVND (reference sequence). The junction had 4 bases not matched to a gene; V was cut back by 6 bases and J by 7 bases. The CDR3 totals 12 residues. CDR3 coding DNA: TGTGCCAGTAGCCGACAGGGGCCTGGCTACACCTTC. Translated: CASSRQGPGYTF.

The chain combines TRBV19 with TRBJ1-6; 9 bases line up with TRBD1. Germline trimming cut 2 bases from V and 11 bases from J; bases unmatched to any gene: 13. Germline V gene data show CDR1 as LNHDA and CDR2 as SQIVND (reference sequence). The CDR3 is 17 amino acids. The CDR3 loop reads CASSISTRAGTGTPLHF. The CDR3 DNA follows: TGTGCCAGTAGTATATCCACTCGCGCCGGGACAGGGACACCCCTCCACTTT.

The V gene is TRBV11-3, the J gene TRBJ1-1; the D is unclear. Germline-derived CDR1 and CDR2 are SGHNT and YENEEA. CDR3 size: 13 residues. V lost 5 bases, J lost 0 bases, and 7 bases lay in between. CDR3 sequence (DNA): TGTGCCAGCAGCCTTACTATGAACACTGAAGCTTTCTTT. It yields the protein CASSLTMNTEAFF.

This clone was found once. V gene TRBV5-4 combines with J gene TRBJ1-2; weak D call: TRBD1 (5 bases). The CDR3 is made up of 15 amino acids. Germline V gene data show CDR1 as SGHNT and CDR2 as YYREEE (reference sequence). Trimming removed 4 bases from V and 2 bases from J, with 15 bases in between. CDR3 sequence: CASSKPLAGNYGYTF. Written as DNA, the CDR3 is TGTGCCAGCAGCAAGCCTTTGGCAGGGAACTATGGCTACACCTTC.